These 30 T cell receptor beta chains share one sample of origin, sequenced in a study of T cells in Graves' hyperthyroidism and ophthalmopathy. Amplification yielded TCR beta CDR3 regions, with RNA transcripts as the source. Carried out on the TCR CDR3, a first-round RT-PCR used the HTBI primer set. Via MiXCR, TCRdb re-called the multiplex PCR reads, giving one row per CDR3 protein. The sample lists around 700,000 distinct CDR3 sequences, about 35% occurring once. The sequenced sample consisted of blood. These receptors came from a woman aged 40-49 years with Graves' hyperthyroidism.

V gene TRBV28 combines with J gene TRBJ2-7, with 9 nucleotides matching TRBD2. CDR3 length equals 15 residues. The ends lost 4 bases at V and 4 bases at J; junction bases unmatched: 8. CDR1 is MDHEN and CDR2 is SYDVKM in the germline V gene. The CDR3 nucleotides read TGTGCCAGCAGTTCCAATCTTCTAGCGGGGTACGAGCAGTACTTC. Its translation is CASSSNLLAGYEQYF.

This clonotype came up many times. The chain employs TRBV6-6 and TRBJ1-2; D possibly corresponds to TRBD1 (5 bases). This CDR3 has 12 residues. The V gene's germline CDR1 is MNHNY and CDR2 SVGAGI (reference sequence). Trimming took off 5 bases at V and 7 bases at J, with 11 bases between the two ends. In DNA form, the CDR3 reads TGTGCCAGCAGTCAACAGGTTCCTGGCTACACCTTC. It specifies CASSQQVPGYTF.

This clonotype was seen a handful of times. This chain links TRBV5-1 with TRBJ2-7; 11 nucleotides line up with TRBD2. With 4 bases clipped from V and 3 bases from J, the junction kept 6 bases outside the gene matches. CDR1 SGHRS and CDR2 YFSETQ come from the germline V gene. The CDR3 runs 15 residues. This chain's CDR3 is CASSVLAGGFYEQYF. CDR3 sequence (DNA): TGCGCCAGCAGCGTGCTAGCGGGAGGTTTCTACGAGCAGTACTTC.

This clonotype is a singleton in its sample. The CDR3 sequence is CASSLGAFFTDTQYF. CDR3 sequence (DNA): TGTGCCAGCAGCTTAGGAGCGTTCTTCACAGATACGCAGTATTTT. V is TRBV7-2 and J is TRBJ2-3, with unresolved D. Per the germline V gene, CDR1 is SGHTA and CDR2 is FQGNSA. Deletions cut 1 base from V and 2 bases from J, with 10 bases between. CDR3 length: 15 residues.

This clonotype showed up just once. It may be a read error: a sequence one base away is much more abundant. This CDR3 is missing its conserved last phenylalanine or tryptophan, likely due to a read error. CDR3 nucleotides: TGTGCCAGCAGCTTAGGGGTGTGGGGGAGCAATCAGCCCCAGCATCTT. It specifies CASSLGVWGSNQPQHL. V is TRBV7-2 and J is TRBJ1-5; a possible D gene is TRBD1 (5 bases). The CDR3 runs to 16 residues. The germline V and J ends were trimmed by 1 base and 1 base, with 11 bases remaining between them. The V gene's germline CDR1 is SGHTA and CDR2 FQGNSA.

The sample holds many counts of this clonotype. A read error may account for a junction end that differs from germline. V gene TRBV7-2 combines with J gene TRBJ2-5, with TRBD2 matching 9 bases. The CDR3 has 15 amino acids. Germline assignment: CDR1 SGHTA and CDR2 FQGNSA. The CDR3 DNA reads as TGTGCCAGCAGTTTAGTAGCGGGGGCTCGGGAGACCCAGTACTTC. Translation: CASSLVAGARETQYF.

The chain recombines TRBV25-1 with TRBJ1-2, with D possibly being TRBD1 (5 bases). CDR1 is MGHDK and CDR2 is SYGVNS in the germline V gene. The V and J ends lost 6 bases and 7 bases respectively, with 24 bases between them. CDR3 length equals 16 residues. The CDR3 here is CASSQAGTRGYGGYTF. The CDR3 coding sequence is TGTGCCAGCAGCCAAGCCGGGACGAGGGGCTACGGTGGCTACACCTTC.

The chain links TRBV7-2 to TRBJ1-5; maybe TRBD1 (6 bases). CDR1 is SGHTA and CDR2 is FQGNSA in the germline V gene. V gave up 2 bases and J gave up 3 bases, with 14 bases separating them. The CDR3 runs to 16 residues. The CDR3: CASSLFGGAPNQPQHF. CDR3 coding DNA: TGTGCCAGCAGCTTATTTGGGGGGGCACCCAATCAGCCCCAGCATTTT.

This clonotype was detected only once. The chain joins TRBV10-3 to TRBJ2-7, with D perhaps matching TRBD1 (6 bases). The CDR3 totals 15 residues. Looked up from germline, CDR1 is ENHRY and CDR2 is SYGVKD. With 4 bases removed from V and 1 base from J, the gap between germline ends came to 14 bases. The CDR3 reads CAISGTGTPSYEQYF. Here the CDR3 DNA reads TGTGCCATCAGTGGCACCGGGACACCTTCCTACGAGCAGTACTTC.

This clonotype has only one observation. This CDR3 is CSVDDGTSASYEQYF. The CDR3 coding sequence is TGCAGCGTTGACGACGGGACTAGCGCATCCTACGAGCAGTACTTC. V gene TRBV29-1 combines with J gene TRBJ2-7; 10 bases are shared with TRBD2. There are 15 residues in the CDR3. Germline V gene sequence: CDR1 SQVTM, CDR2 ANQGSEA. V gave up 3 bases and J gave up 1 base; unmatched junction bases: 6.

This clonotype was detected ten times or more. The genes are TRBV20-1 and TRBJ2-5, with 13 bases aligning to TRBD2. The CDR3 runs 15 residues. The junction had 3 bases not matched to a gene; V was cut back by 3 bases and J by 2 bases. Germline CDR1 DFQATT, CDR2 SNEGSKA (reference sequence). CDR3 loop: CSASTSGRVQETQYF. CDR3 sequence (DNA): TGCAGTGCTAGTACTAGCGGGAGGGTTCAAGAGACCCAGTACTTC.

On this clonotype: This may be a read error, as it is one base from a much larger clone. The CDR3 DNA follows: TGTGCCAGCAGAGTAGGGTTCGCTGAAGCTTTCTTT. Encoded protein: CASRVGFAEAFF. The rearrangement joins TRBV2 to TRBJ1-1; D remains ambiguous. Germline V gives CDR1 SNHLY, CDR2 FYNNEI. The CDR3 has 12 residues. The V and J ends lost 6 bases and 6 bases respectively, with 11 bases between them.

This clonotype was seen a handful of times. The V call is TRBV7-2, the J call TRBJ1-2; D remains ambiguous. V was cut by 1 base and J by 8 bases, with 11 bases left in between. CDR3 size: 13 residues. Germline V lookup: CDR1 SGHTA, CDR2 FQGNSA. The CDR3: CASSLGQSGGYTF. The CDR3, as DNA: TGTGCCAGCAGCTTAGGGCAGTCCGGGGGCTACACCTTC.

The J gene is TRBJ1-1, the V gene TRBV19; possible D gene TRBD1, 5 bases. The V gene's germline CDR1 is LNHDA and CDR2 SQIVND (reference sequence). V was pared by 7 bases and J by 7 bases, with 13 bases between. This CDR3 is built from 12 residues. CDR3 bases: TGTGCCAGTATTCGGGGGTTGGGTGAAGCTTTCTTT. Encoded protein: CASIRGLGEAFF.

This clonotype was detected many times. J is TRBJ1-2 and V is TRBV7-2; D is undetermined. Germline V gene lookup returns CDR1 SGHTA and CDR2 FQGNSA. This CDR3 region has 15 residues. Trimming shortened V by 2 bases and J by 5 bases, and 15 bases separated the two germline ends. CDR3 region: CASSLSSGIKYGYTF. CDR3 in DNA: TGTGCCAGCAGCTTATCCTCGGGGATAAAATATGGCTACACCTTC.

This clonotype was recorded many times. The genes are TRBV12-3 or TRBV12-4 and TRBJ1-1, with TRBD1 as a possible D gene (6 bases). V was clipped by 7 bases and J by 4 bases, with 13 bases between them. The length of the CDR3 is 13 residues. The CDR3 reads CASTTGRGTEAFF. Here the CDR3 DNA reads TGTGCCAGCACAACAGGCAGGGGCACTGAAGCTTTCTTT.

About this clonotype: One junction end disagrees with the germline gene, perhaps due to a read error. This rearrangement joins TRBV4-1 to TRBJ2-7; D is unresolved. The germline V gene encodes CDR1 MGHRA and CDR2 YSYEKL. This CDR3 region has 15 residues. The CDR3 is CVSSQDHSLWDEQYF. The CDR3 DNA reads as TGCGTCAGCAGCCAAGACCACAGTCTCTGGGACGAGCAGTACTTC.

This clonotype was seen more than once but under ten times. The chain is built from TRBV2 and TRBJ1-1; the D gene is possibly TRBD1 (6 bases). From germline, CDR1 is SNHLY and CDR2 FYNNEI. The CDR3 is made up of 15 amino acids. V lost 4 bases to trimming and J lost 3 bases, with 15 bases between them. This CDR3 reads CASSVGLGGHTEAFF. Here the CDR3 DNA reads TGTGCCAGCAGTGTAGGGCTGGGGGGCCACACTGAAGCTTTCTTT.

At least ten counts were recorded for this clonotype. The chain is built from TRBV7-9 and TRBJ1-6, with D unclear. The CDR3 loop spans 16 amino acids. CDR1 and CDR2 from the germline V gene are SEHNR and FQNEAQ (reference sequence). The V end lost 7 bases, the J end lost 6 bases, and 19 bases lay between the germline ends. The CDR3 coding sequence is TGTGCCAGCACCCTGTTTGGGTGTTCTTGTAATTCACCCCTCCACTTT. It yields the protein CASTLFGCSCNSPLHF. Full variable domain (missing parts from reference TRBV7-9 and TRBJ1-6): DTGVSQNPRHKITKRGQNVTFRCDPISEHNRLYWYRQTLGQGPEFLTYFQNEAQLEKSRLLSDRFSAERPKGSFSTLEIQRTEQGDSAMYLCASTLFGCSCNSPLHFGNGTRLTVT.

At least ten counts were recorded for this clonotype. The chain joins TRBV19 to TRBJ1-2; D perhaps matches TRBD1 (6 bases). The CDR3 contains 12 residues. In germline, CDR1 is LNHDA, CDR2 SQIVND (reference sequence). V gave up 10 bases and J gave up 2 bases, with 11 bases separating them. The CDR3 protein is CAIQQGNYGYTF. In nucleotides, the CDR3 is TGTGCCATTCAACAGGGAAACTATGGCTACACCTTC.

Turning to this clonotype: Because the CDR3 is missing its conserved closing phenylalanine or tryptophan, this is likely a read error. This chain uses TRBV7-6 with TRBJ1-2; D call uncertain. The CDR3 runs to 13 residues. Trimming took 1 base from V and 5 from J, leaving 8 bases between them. Germline CDR1 SGHVS, CDR2 FNYEAQ. CDR3 bases: TGTGCCAGCAGCTTAGGCGGGCCATATGGCTACACCCTC. Encoded protein: CASSLGGPYGYTL.

This clonotype has at least ten counts. The chain joins TRBV7-2 to TRBJ1-6; 7 bases line up with TRBD1. The CDR3 has 14 amino acids. V trimming: 5 bases; J trimming: 9 bases; junction bases outside the gene matches: 7. Germline CDR1 SGHTA, CDR2 FQGNSA. CDR3 residues: CASSPGQVRSPLHF. CDR3 DNA sequence: TGTGCCAGCAGCCCAGGACAGGTTCGTTCACCCCTCCACTTT.

The chain combines TRBV25-1 with TRBJ2-2; TRBD1 aligns across 10 bases. This CDR3 has 13 residues. After removal of 11 bases from V and 3 bases from J, the junction contained 3 bases not matched to a gene. CDR1 is MGHDK and CDR2 is SYGVNS in the germline V gene. The CDR3 protein is CAPGTGDTGELFF. The CDR3 DNA is TGTGCCCCAGGGACAGGGGACACCGGGGAGCTGTTTTTT.

This clonotype appeared a few times. One end of the junction fails to match germline, which may point to a read error. This rearrangement joins TRBV5-1 to TRBJ2-6; tentatively, D is TRBD1 (5 bases). CDR1 SGHRS and CDR2 YFSETQ come from the germline V gene. The CDR3 has 10 residues. The CDR3 nucleotides are TGCGCCAGCAGCTTGTCCCCAGGGAATTTC. Protein: CASSLSPGNF. Full variable domain (rest looked up from reference TRBV5-1 and TRBJ2-6): KAGVTQTPRYLIKTRGQQVTLSCSPISGHRSVSWYQQTPGQGLQFLFEYFSETQRNKGNFPGRFSGRQFSNSRSEMNVSTLELGDSALYLCASSLSPGNFGAGSRLTVL.

The chain links TRBV7-9 to TRBJ1-4; possible D gene TRBD1, 6 bases. Trimming took 3 bases from V and 4 from J, leaving 9 bases between them. Germline-derived CDR1 and CDR2 are SEHNR and FQNEAQ (reference sequence). The CDR3 has 14 residues. The CDR3 sequence is CASSLDSFNEKLFF. As DNA, the CDR3 is TGTGCCAGCAGCTTGGACAGCTTTAATGAAAAACTGTTTTTT.

This chain links TRBV6-5 with TRBJ2-6, with unresolved D. Trimming cost V 4 bases and J 2 bases, with 9 bases left between them. The CDR3 is 15 residues long. Germline loops: CDR1 MNHEY, CDR2 SVGAGI. CDR3 amino acids: CASSFWGTGANVLTF. CDR3 nucleotide sequence: TGTGCCAGCAGTTTCTGGGGAACTGGGGCCAACGTCCTGACTTTC.

The rearrangement links TRBV7-9 to TRBJ1-1, with D maybe TRBD1 (5 bases). The V gene's germline CDR1 is SEHNR and CDR2 FQNEAQ (reference sequence). The CDR3 is 13 residues long. Trimming pared 5 bases from V and 5 bases from J, leaving 12 bases between. The CDR3 loop is CASSHRGGTEAFF. In nucleotides, the CDR3 is TGTGCCAGCAGCCACCGGGGGGGGACTGAAGCTTTCTTT.

The chain carries TRBV7-9 and TRBJ2-2; 7 bases match TRBD1. Germline-derived CDR1 and CDR2 are SEHNR and FQNEAQ (reference sequence). This CDR3 region has 15 residues. V dropped 4 bases and J dropped 1; count of bases not matched to a gene: 3. The chain's CDR3 is CASSWRQGNTGELFF. CDR3 in DNA: TGTGCCAGCAGCTGGCGACAGGGGAACACCGGGGAGCTGTTTTTT.

To note about this clonotype: This clone may be a read error of a much larger clone one base away. This chain joins TRBV7-2 and TRBJ1-2; a possible D gene is TRBD1 (5 bases). V lost 4 bases to trimming and J lost 5 bases, with 11 bases between them. CDR3 length: 13 residues. Germline values: CDR1 SGHTA, CDR2 FQGNSA. CDR3 bases: TGTGCCAGCAGCTATTACTCAGGGTATGGCTACACCTTC. Amino acids: CASSYYSGYGYTF.

This clonotype was observed a handful of times. This chain links TRBV10-2 with TRBJ1-1; D is uncertain. The ends were cut back, 7 bases at V and 4 bases at J, with 16 bases in the middle. CDR1 is WSHSY, CDR2 SAAADI, per germline. This CDR3 has 14 amino acids. CDR3 DNA sequence: TGCGCCAGCATTTCCCGGTGGTGGTCCACTGAAGCTTTCTTT. This encodes CASISRWWSTEAFF.